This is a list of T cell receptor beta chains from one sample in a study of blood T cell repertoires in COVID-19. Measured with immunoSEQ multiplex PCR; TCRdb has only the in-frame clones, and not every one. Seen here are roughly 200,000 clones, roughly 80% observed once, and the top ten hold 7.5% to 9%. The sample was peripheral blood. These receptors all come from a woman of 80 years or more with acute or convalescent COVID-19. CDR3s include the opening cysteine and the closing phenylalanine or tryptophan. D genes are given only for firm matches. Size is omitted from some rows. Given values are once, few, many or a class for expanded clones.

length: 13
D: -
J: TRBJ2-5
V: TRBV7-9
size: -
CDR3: CASSSRVSETQYF
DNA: TGTGCCAGCAGCTCGAGGGTGTCGGAGACCCAGTACTTC

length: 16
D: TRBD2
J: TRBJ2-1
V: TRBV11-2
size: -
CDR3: CASSPNLAGGYNEQFF
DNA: TGTGCCAGCAGCCCAAACTTAGCGGGAGGCTACAATGAGCAGTTCTTC

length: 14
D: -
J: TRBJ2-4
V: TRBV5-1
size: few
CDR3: CASSFGEAKNIQYF
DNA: TGCGCCAGCAGCTTCGGAGAAGCCAAAAACATTCAGTACTTC

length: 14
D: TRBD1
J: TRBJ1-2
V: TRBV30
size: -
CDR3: CAWGQELPNYGYTF
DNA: TGTGCCTGGGGACAGGAACTTCCTAACTATGGCTACACCTTC

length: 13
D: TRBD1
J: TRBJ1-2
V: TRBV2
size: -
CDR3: CASRDRGPGGYTF
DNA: TGTGCCAGCAGGGACAGGGGGCCGGGCGGCTACACCTTC

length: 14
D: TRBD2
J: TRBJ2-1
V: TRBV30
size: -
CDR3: CAWSPLASGNEQFF
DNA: TGTGCCTGGAGCCCGTTGGCTAGCGGAAATGAGCAGTTCTTC

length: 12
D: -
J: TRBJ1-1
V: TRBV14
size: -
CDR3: CASSSKHSPPFF
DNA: TGTGCCAGCAGCTCCAAACACAGCCCCCCGTTCTTT

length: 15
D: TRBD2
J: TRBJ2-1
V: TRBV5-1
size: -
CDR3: CASSGLADRYNEQFF
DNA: TGCGCCAGCTCGGGACTAGCGGACCGCTACAATGAGCAGTTCTTC

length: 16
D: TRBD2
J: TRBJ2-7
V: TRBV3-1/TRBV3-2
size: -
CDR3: CASSLSLAGAAYEQYF
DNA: TGTGCCAGCAGCCTCTCACTAGCGGGGGCTGCCTACGAGCAGTACTTC

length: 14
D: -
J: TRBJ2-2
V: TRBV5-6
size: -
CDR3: CASSLVGATGELFF
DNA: TGTGCCAGCAGTTTGGTCGGTGCCACCGGGGAGCTGTTTTTT

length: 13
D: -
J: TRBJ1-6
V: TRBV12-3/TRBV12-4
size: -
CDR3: CASTRGLNSPLHF
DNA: TGTGCCAGCACTCGAGGGCTGAATTCACCCCTCCACTTT

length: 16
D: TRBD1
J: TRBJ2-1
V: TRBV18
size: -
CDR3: CASSPRDRVSYNEQFF
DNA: TGTGCCAGCTCACCACGTGACAGGGTTAGTTACAATGAGCAGTTCTTC

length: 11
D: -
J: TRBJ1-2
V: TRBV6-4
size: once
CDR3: CASSGGAGYTF
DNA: TGTGCCAGCAGTGGCGGGGCGGGCTACACCTTC

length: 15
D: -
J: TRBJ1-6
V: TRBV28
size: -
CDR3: CASSPGTLINSPLHF
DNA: TGTGCCAGCAGCCCCGGGACACTTATTAATTCACCCCTCCACTTT

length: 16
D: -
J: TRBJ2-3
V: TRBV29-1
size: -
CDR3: CSVEISRGKGTDTQYF
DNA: TGCAGCGTTGAAATTTCCAGGGGTAAGGGCACAGATACGCAGTATTTT

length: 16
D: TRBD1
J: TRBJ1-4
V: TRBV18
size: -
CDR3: CASSPLGTATNEKLFF
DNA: TGTGCCAGCTCACCCCTAGGGACAGCAACTAATGAAAAACTGTTTTTT

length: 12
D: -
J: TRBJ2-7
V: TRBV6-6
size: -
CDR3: CASSKRSYEQYF
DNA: TGTGCCAGCAGTAAGCGCTCCTACGAGCAGTACTTC

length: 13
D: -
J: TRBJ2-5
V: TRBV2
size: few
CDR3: CASSDWRRETQYF
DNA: TGTGCCAGCAGTGATTGGAGAAGGGAGACCCAGTACTTC

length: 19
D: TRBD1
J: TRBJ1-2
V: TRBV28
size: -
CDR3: CASRNAPDRAGPLNYGYTF
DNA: TGTGCCAGCAGGAATGCACCTGACAGGGCCGGTCCTCTTAACTATGGCTACACCTTC

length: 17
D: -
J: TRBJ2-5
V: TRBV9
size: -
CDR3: CASSVAPTGRGVETQYF
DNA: TGTGCCAGCAGCGTAGCTCCTACCGGCAGGGGAGTAGAGACCCAGTACTTC

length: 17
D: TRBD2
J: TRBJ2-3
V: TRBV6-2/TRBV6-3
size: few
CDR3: CASSSPNAGGLVDTQYF
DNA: TGTGCCAGCAGCTCCCCGAATGCGGGAGGGCTTGTCGATACGCAGTATTTT

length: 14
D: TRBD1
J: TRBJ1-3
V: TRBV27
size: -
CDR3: CASSGTASGNTIYF
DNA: TGTGCCAGCAGTGGGACAGCGTCAGGGAACACCATATATTTT

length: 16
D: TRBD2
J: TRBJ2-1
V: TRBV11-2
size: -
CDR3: CASSGVSGSFYNEQFF
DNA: TGTGCCAGCAGCGGAGTTAGCGGGAGTTTCTACAATGAGCAGTTCTTC